This TCR beta chain is from a study of T cell repertoires in cytomegalovirus infection (dated by TCRdb to about 2019). For the wider study: Peptide stimulations targeted recently identified HLA-C-restricted CMV epitopes, whose presentation resists viral immunomodulation, together with well-studied HLA-B-restricted epitopes. Because public TCR beta signatures pointed to carriage of CMV infection together with the matching HLA type, the HLA type of each donor mattered for the analysis. General conclusions and limits of the study: Carriers of CMV infection plus the relevant HLA type were discriminated by the cumulative frequency of public TCR beta family members in the study cohort and in an independent roughly 320-donor cohort. The ex vivo response was dominated by HLA-C-restricted CMV-specific TCR beta clonotypes, which also provided the single most frequent clonotype in two of eight donors.

Instrument on record: Illumina HiSeq 1500. Using fastp trimming at Q25 and MiXCR clonotype assembly, TCRdb reanalyzed the public sequencing data and kept in-frame beta chains. CDR3 protein duplicates are merged, each entry listing the most common genes and DNA. For this sample the table gives some 310,000 distinct CDR3 sequences, of which roughly 25% were detected only once. The ten largest make up 13% of the sample. The junction shows trimming of 4 bases on V and 8 bases on J, plus 11 bases between the germline ends. Measured from the cysteine to the phenylalanine, the CDR3 is 12 residues long. The sequence is cut down to CDR3 DNA, 36 bases in frame from base 1. Sequences SGHTA (CDR1) and FQGNSA (CDR2) are obtained from the germline V gene. This specimen's treatment or condition label, interpreted: in vitro stimulation with specific CMV peptide epitopes to enrich CMV-specific T cells. At least ten counts were recorded for this clonotype. The clone's antigen remains unknown. Within one base of it there is no much larger clone, and no base qualities were kept.

This sequence uses TRBV7-2 and TRBJ2-5; tentative D gene TRBD1, with 5 bases matching. The specimen was cultured PBMCs, collected from culture after CMV antigen stimulation. The clonotype originates from a human donor in good health (CMV status not recorded). Some clones in this sample may be carry-over from other donors' samples. The nucleotide sequence is TGTGCCAGCAGCTCCCCTAGGGGAACCCAGTACTTC. Its amino acids are CASSSPRGTQYF.